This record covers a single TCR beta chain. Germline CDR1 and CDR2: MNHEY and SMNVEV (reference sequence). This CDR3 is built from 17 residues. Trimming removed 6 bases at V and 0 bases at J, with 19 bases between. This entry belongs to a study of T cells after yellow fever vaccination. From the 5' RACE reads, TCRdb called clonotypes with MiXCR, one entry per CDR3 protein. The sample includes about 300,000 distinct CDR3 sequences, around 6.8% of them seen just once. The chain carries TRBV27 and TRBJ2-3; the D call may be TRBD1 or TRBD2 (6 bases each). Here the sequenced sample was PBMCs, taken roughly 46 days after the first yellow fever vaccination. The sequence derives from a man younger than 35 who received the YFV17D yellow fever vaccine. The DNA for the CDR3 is TGTGCCAGCAGCCGTTATGGGGGGCCCACTAGCACAGATACGCAGTATTTT. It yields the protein CASSRYGGPTSTDTQYF.